This T cell receptor beta chain was identified during a study of circulating CD8 cells and anti-PD-1 response in melanoma (dated by TCRdb to 2019 to 2021). Study-wide context: Patients received nivolumab intravenously at 3 mg/kg every 2 weeks. A total of 11 melanoma patients were included in the TCR repertoire analysis, 4 of them responders and 7 non-responders. Of the 13 patients in the melanoma cohort, anti-PD-1 was received as first-line therapy by seven patients, and prior targeted therapy or immunotherapy had been received by six patients. On on-treatment samples, PD-1 was detected using a biotinylated anti-human IgG4 antibody. Responders were defined as patients showing complete or partial responses, and non-responders as patients showing stable or progressive disease (RECIST v1.1). The paper's findings and limits, for the study overall: The DNEG repertoire was the most diverse; PD-1 and DPOS showed similar, higher clonality, and TIGIT repertoires were the least diverse. The cohort mixed treatment-naive and previously treated patients, which the authors noted could influence results. Experiments were generally performed without replicates because of limited material. The published TCR repertoire comparisons relied only on baseline and M1 samples from a small cohort that had few responders. Repertoires were largely private between subsets, with under 7.5% of TRB clonotypes shared at M1; sharing was highest between DPOS and TIGIT. Tumor material was not accessible, so tumor reactivity was assessed by peptide assays on expanded sorted subsets instead.

Sequences MDHEN (CDR1) and SYDVKM (CDR2) are obtained from the germline V gene. Trimming at the junction amounts to 3 bases on V and 1 base on J, and the germline ends lie 9 bases apart. The CDR3 runs 14 residues from the cysteine to the phenylalanine. The retained sequence is limited to the CDR3, 42 bases, with the frame set at the first base. This clonotype qualifies as medium-sized (0.01 to 0.1%). This clone's antigen is unknown. No base qualities exist here, and no much larger clone lies one base off it. Four subsets defined by PD-1 and/or TIGIT were sorted from live CD3+CD8+TCRalphabeta+ cells on a BD FACSAria II cell sorter. Circulating CD8 T cells were sorted into four subsets by PD-1 and TIGIT expression to characterize their relevance to anti-PD-1 therapy response. For each sorted CD8 T-cell subset, both the TCR alpha and TCR beta chains were sequenced. Peripheral blood was collected before the first anti-PD-1 injection, after two injections and after four injections. Ficoll gradient centrifugation was used to isolate PBMCs right away. Until use, PBMCs were stored frozen in liquid nitrogen in RPMI containing about 18% FCS and 10% DMSO. After thawing, PBMCs were stained with a viability dye plus antibodies against CD3, CD8alpha, TCRalphabeta, PD-1 and TIGIT. The RNeasy Kit was used to extract total RNA, and all samples had a RIN greater than 7.

Sequencing was performed on a NextSeq 500. The QIAseq Immune Repertoire RNA Library Kit, Human TCR Panel, was used to prepare TCR libraries from about 15 ng of total RNA. TCR libraries were sequenced on an Illumina NextSeq with a Mid Output V2 kit, and asymmetric 261x41 paired-end reads were used. Every TCR library was diluted down to around 4 nM, then pooled, denatured and loaded at around 1 pM. The study's processing was this. TCR FASTQ files were processed in the QIAGEN GeneGlobe Data Analysis Center, and downstream analysis was performed in R 3.5.2. Clonality was calculated as one minus the Shannon entropy normalized by the log of the number of unique productive sequences. Within each subset, Fisher exact tests at 5% FDR identified TRA or TRB clonotypes differing in abundance between baseline and M1. Clonotypes with differential abundance were classified as emerging, expanding, contracting or non-expanding/contracting. Morisita's overlap index was used to measure how much repertoires overlapped between patients. The raw public data were reprocessed by TCRdb itself: fastp quality trimming at Q25, MiXCR clonotype calling, in-frame beta chains only. All rows with the same CDR3 protein become a single entry with the most common DNA and genes. The V and J calls and clone size come from TCRdb's table, not from the authors' own analysis. In this sample the table shows roughly 200 distinct CDR3 sequences, more than 7% of which occur a single time. The top ten hold around 83% of the sample.

Here the chain combines TRBV28 and TRBJ1-2; no D gene call is confident. This sample comprised CD8+ T cells from PBMCs, obtained at baseline or after one month of anti-PD-1 therapy (not recorded which). The TCR sequence derives from a human donor with melanoma. The CDR3 protein sequence reads: CASSFQNSNYGYTF. The DNA sequence is as follows: TGTGCCAGCAGTTTTCAGAATAGTAACTATGGCTACACCTTC.